The clone carrying this T cell receptor (beta chain) was picked up many times. What it recognizes is unknown. The source of the sample is a study of blood T cells in healthy people across ages. The study isolated at least 7 million PBMCs from each sample. A second roughly 6 to 11 cycle PCR used barcoded and J-beta primers. MiXCR, run by TCRdb on the 5' RACE reads, gives a single entry per CDR3 protein. The table has around 670,000 distinct CDR3 sequences, about 28% seen once. This CDR3 spans 15 amino acids. Per germline, CDR1 MNHEY and CDR2 SVGAGI. V shed 0 bases and J shed 13 bases, with 21 bases lying between them. Study-wide results and caveats: Since the PBMCs were unsorted, naive and antigen-experienced cells could not be conclusively compared. Roughly linear age-related decline in beta diversity appeared, significant by age around 42.

The genes are TRBV6-5 and TRBJ2-5, with a weak D call TRBD2 (5 bases). This sequence was found in an elderly woman in good health. Sequenced: blood. The chain's CDR3 is CASSYSTSDYGNRYF. The CDR3 nucleotides are TGTGCCAGCAGTTACTCGACTTCTGACTACGGGAATCGGTACTTC.